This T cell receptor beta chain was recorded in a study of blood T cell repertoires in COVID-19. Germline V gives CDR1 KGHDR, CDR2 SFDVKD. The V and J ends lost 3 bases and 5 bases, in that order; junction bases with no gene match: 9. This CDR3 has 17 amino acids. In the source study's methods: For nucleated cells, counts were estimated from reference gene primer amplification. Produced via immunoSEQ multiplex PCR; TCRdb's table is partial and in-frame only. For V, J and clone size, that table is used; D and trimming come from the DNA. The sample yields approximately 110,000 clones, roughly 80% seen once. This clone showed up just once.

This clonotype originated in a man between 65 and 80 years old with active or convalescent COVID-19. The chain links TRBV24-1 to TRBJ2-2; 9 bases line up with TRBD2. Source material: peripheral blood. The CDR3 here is CATSDAPSGKGTGELFF. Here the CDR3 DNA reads TGTGCCACCAGTGATGCCCCTAGCGGGAAGGGAACCGGGGAGCTGTTTTTT.